This entry lists 11 T cell receptor beta chains sequenced from one sample in a study of T cells in Graves' hyperthyroidism and ophthalmopathy. There were TCR beta CDR3 regions amplified from RNA transcripts. HTBI primers were used for first-round RT-PCR of the TCR CDR3. MiXCR, applied by TCRdb to the multiplex PCR reads, yields one record per CDR3 protein. The table includes approximately 370,000 distinct CDR3 sequences, 15% to 20% detected once. The sequenced material came from blood. All receptors come from a woman in her 30s with Graves' hyperthyroidism that later progressed to Graves' ophthalmopathy.

This clonotype came up many times. CDR3 loop: CASSLSGTNEKLFF. For the CDR3, the DNA is TGTGCCAGCAGCCTGTCGGGAACTAATGAAAAACTGTTTTTT. This chain joins TRBV5-6 and TRBJ1-4; D gene ambiguous. The CDR3 runs to 14 residues. Germline CDR1 SGHDT, CDR2 YYEEEE. Between the trimmed V and J ends, which lost 4 bases and 1 base, there was a span of 8 bases.

This clonotype has at least ten counts. This sequence joins TRBV29-1 and TRBJ1-1; D remains ambiguous. Deletions cut 8 bases from V and 2 bases from J, with 15 bases between. The CDR3 totals 13 residues. From germline, CDR1 is SQVTM and CDR2 ANQGSEA. The CDR3 reads CSSLPPGNTEAFF. CDR3 bases: TGCAGCTCACTTCCGCCAGGAAACACTGAAGCTTTCTTT.

This clonotype was observed a few times. The junction shows a germline mismatch at one end, possibly a read error. The CDR3 bases are TGTGCCAGCGGCTTCGGACAGGCTGTTAACTATGGCTACACCTTC. This sequence encodes CASGFGQAVNYGYTF. The chain is built from TRBV7-9 and TRBJ1-2; 7 positions match TRBD1. Looked up from germline, CDR1 is SEHNR and CDR2 is FQNEAQ (reference sequence). The CDR3 extends over 15 amino acids.

This clonotype came up many times. The chain joins TRBV12-3 or TRBV12-4 to TRBJ2-1, with a tentative D call TRBD2 (6 bases). Trimming removed 5 bases at V and 10 bases at J, with 18 bases between. The CDR3 loop spans 14 amino acids. The chain's CDR3 is CASSPLRASGEQFF. The CDR3 coding sequence is TGTGCCAGCAGTCCCCTCCGGGCCAGCGGGGAGCAGTTCTTC.

This clonotype was seen many times. The chain has TRBV2 and TRBJ2-7; D tentatively reads TRBD1 or TRBD2 (5 bases each). The V gene's germline CDR1 is SNHLY and CDR2 FYNNEI. This CDR3 spans 11 amino acids. V was shortened by 10 bases and J by 3 bases, with 10 bases between the two germline ends. The CDR3 DNA sequence: TGTGCCACCGGGGCGGACTACGAGCAGTACTTC. This sequence encodes CATGADYEQYF.

The V and J genes are TRBV11-2 and TRBJ2-5; 11 bases align to TRBD1. Germline lookup yields CDR1 SGHAT and CDR2 FQNNGV. V trimming: 3 bases; J trimming: 5 bases; junction bases outside the gene matches: 5. This CDR3 contains 15 residues. The CDR3 region is CASSLRTGGSETQYF. The CDR3 DNA reads TGTGCCAGCAGCTTGAGGACAGGGGGCTCGGAGACCCAGTACTTC.

Regarding this clonotype: A much larger clone sits a single nucleotide away, making a read error possible. J is TRBJ2-5 and V is TRBV6-1, with D possibly being TRBD1 or TRBD2 (5 bases each). CDR1 is MNHNS, CDR2 SASEGT, per germline. This CDR3 spans 14 amino acids. V was shortened by 6 bases and J by 1 base, with 12 bases between the two germline ends. This CDR3 reads CASSLGRLQETQYF. In nucleotides, the CDR3 is TGTGCCAGCAGCCTGGGACGCCTCCAAGAGACCCAGTACTTC.

This clonotype was counted at least ten times. The chain recombines TRBV30 with TRBJ2-5; D may match TRBD1 or TRBD2 (6 bases each). The length of the CDR3 is 14 residues. V shed 2 bases and J shed 1 base, with 11 bases lying between them. The germline CDR1 and CDR2 sequences are GTSNPN and SVGIG (reference sequence). This chain's CDR3 is CAWSWGAIQETQYF. CDR3 nucleotide sequence: TGTGCCTGGAGTTGGGGGGCCATCCAAGAGACCCAGTACTTC.

This clonotype turned up a few times. V and J are TRBV29-1 and TRBJ1-1; D uncertain. Germline CDR1 reads SQVTM; CDR2 reads ANQGSEA. V was shortened by 6 bases and J by 0 bases, with 11 bases between the two germline ends. CDR3 length: 13 amino acids. CDR3 residues: CSVFKTMNTEAFF. The CDR3 region has the DNA TGCAGCGTCTTCAAGACCATGAACACTGAAGCTTTCTTT.

There are many counts of this clonotype. The chain joins TRBV27 to TRBJ2-7; perhaps D is TRBD1 or TRBD2 (5 bases each). The CDR3 totals 15 residues. Trimming left V 3 bases short and J 0 bases short, with 12 bases between. Germline CDR1 is MNHEY and CDR2 is SMNVEV (reference sequence). The CDR3 bases are TGTGCCAGCAGTTTCCGGGACGGCAGCTCCTACGAGCAGTACTTC. This sequence encodes CASSFRDGSSYEQYF.

This clonotype appeared many times. The V and J genes are TRBV7-2 and TRBJ2-5; D uncertain. This CDR3 spans 13 amino acids. CDR1 is SGHTA, CDR2 FQGNSA, per germline. Trimming took off 2 bases at V and 3 bases at J, with 7 bases between the two ends. The CDR3 bases are TGTGCCAGCAGCTTAAACCCGGAAGAGACCCAGTACTTC. Protein product: CASSLNPEETQYF.